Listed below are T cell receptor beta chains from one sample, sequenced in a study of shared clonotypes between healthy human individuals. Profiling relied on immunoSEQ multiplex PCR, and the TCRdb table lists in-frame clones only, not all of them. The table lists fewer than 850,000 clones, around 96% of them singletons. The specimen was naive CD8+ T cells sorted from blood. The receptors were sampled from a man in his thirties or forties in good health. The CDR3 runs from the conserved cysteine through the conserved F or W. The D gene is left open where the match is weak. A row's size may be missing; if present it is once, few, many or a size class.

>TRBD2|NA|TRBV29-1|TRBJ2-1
TGCAGCGTTGAAGGAGGACTAGACGGCTCCTACAATGAGCAGTTCTTC
CSVEGGLDGSYNEQFF
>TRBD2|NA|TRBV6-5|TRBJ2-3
TGTGCCAGCAGTTCATCCGGGACTACTTTTTCATATACGCAGTATTTT
CASSSSGTTFSYTQYF
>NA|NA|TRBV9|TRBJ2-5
TGTGCCAGCAGCCCCCGAGGTGGGGCCCAAGAGACCCAGTACTTC
CASSPRGGAQETQYF
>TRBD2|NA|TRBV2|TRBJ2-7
TGTGCCAGCAGGGAGTTGGGACTAGCGGGAGGAGGGATCTACGAGCAGTACTTC
CASRELGLAGGGIYEQYF
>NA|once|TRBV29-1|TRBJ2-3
TGCAGCTCGGACAGGCGGGACGACACAGATACGCAGTATTTT
CSSDRRDDTDTQYF
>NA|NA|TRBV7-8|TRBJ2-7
TGTGCCAGCAGCTTAAGGGCGGGGCTCTACGAGCAGTACTTC
CASSLRAGLYEQYF
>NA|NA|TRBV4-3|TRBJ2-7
TGCGCCAGCAGCCAAGATGAAACCTACGAGCAGTACTTC
CASSQDETYEQYF
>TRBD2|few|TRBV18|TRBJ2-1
TGTGCCAGCTCACTAACCGGGACTAGGAGTTACAATGAGCAGTTCTTC
CASSLTGTRSYNEQFF
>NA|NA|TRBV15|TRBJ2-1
TGTGCCACCAGCAGCGTGGTGAATGAGCAGTTCTTC
CATSSVVNEQFF
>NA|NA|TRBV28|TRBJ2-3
TGTGCCAGCAGTTCGGTTCTTCAGGGGTTTGGGACAGATACGCAGTATTTT
CASSSVLQGFGTDTQYF
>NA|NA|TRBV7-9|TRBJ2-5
TGTGCCAGCAGCTTAAGTTTGGGAGAAGAGACCCAGTACTTC
CASSLSLGEETQYF
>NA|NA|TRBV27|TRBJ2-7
TGTGCCAGCAGTCCAACAGGACAGAGAGTGGGGCAGTACTTC
CASSPTGQRVGQYF
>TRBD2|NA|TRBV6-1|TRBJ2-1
TGTGCCAGCCTCGGGATGAGGGAGGGCAATGAGCAGTTCTTC
CASLGMREGNEQFF
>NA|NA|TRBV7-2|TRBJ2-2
TGTGCCAGCAGCTTTGCGGGGAAAGCGGCTAGCTGGGTATCTGGGGAGCTGTTTTTT
CASSFAGKAASWVSGELFF
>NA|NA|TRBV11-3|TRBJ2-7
TGTGCCAGTTCTGAGGACCCCTACGAGCAGTACTTC
CASSEDPYEQYF
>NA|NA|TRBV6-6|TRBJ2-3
TGTGCCAGCATCCCGGGACTTTACGTAGATACGCAGTATTTT
CASIPGLYVDTQYF
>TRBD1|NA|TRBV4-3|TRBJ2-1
TGCGCCAGCAGCCAAGGGACAGGGGGCAATGAGCAGTTCTTC
CASSQGTGGNEQFF
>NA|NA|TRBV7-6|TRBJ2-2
TGTGCCAGCAGCCCAGGCCTAGGGGCCCTACCGAACACCGGGGAGCTGTTTTTT
CASSPGLGALPNTGELFF
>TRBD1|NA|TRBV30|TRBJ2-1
TGTGCCTGGAGGGAAACAGGGGGCAATGAGCAGTTCTTC
CAWRETGGNEQFF
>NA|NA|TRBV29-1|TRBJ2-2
TGCAGCGCCCGTGGGACGAACACCGGGGAGCTGTTTTTT
CSARGTNTGELFF
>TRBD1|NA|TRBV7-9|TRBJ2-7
TGTGCCAGCAGCTTGGGGACAGCTCCTCTCGAGCAGTACTTC
CASSLGTAPLEQYF
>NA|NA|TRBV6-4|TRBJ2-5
TGTGCCAGCAGTCTGGGGGTGGGGGAGACCCAGTACTTC
CASSLGVGETQYF
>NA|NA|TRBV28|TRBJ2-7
TGTGCCAGCAGTTTATGGAACGGGGCCGGCGAGCAGTACTTC
CASSLWNGAGEQYF
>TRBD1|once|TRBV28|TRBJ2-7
TGTGCCAGCAGTTCCGGGACAGTCTCCTACGAGCAGTACTTC
CASSSGTVSYEQYF
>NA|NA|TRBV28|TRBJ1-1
TGTGCCAGCCACACCATGGGGGGAAACACTGAAGCTTTCTTT
CASHTMGGNTEAFF
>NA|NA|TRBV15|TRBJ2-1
TGTGCCACCAGCACTTTGGGGGCCTCCTACAATGAGCAGTTCTTC
CATSTLGASYNEQFF
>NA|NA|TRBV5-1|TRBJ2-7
TGCGCCAGCAGCGAGGACAGTGGGGGTGGACCCAACTACGAGCAGTACTTC
CASSEDSGGGPNYEQYF
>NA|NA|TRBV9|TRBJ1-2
TGTGCCAGCAGCGTAGAGGGGAGCCCGGTCTATGGCTACACCTTC
CASSVEGSPVYGYTF
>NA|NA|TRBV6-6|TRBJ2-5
TGTGCCAGCAGTTTCATCAAGGGCATAGAAGAGACCCAGTACTTC
CASSFIKGIEETQYF
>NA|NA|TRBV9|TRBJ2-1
TGTGCCAGCAGCGTAGCGGATGAGCAGTTCTTC
CASSVADEQFF
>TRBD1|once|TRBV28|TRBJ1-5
TGTGCCAGCAGTTCAACGACAGGGGGCTGGCAGCCCCAGCATTTT
CASSSTTGGWQPQHF
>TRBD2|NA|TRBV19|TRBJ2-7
TGTGCCAGTAGTTACCGACTAGCGGGAGCCTACGAGCAGTACTTC
CASSYRLAGAYEQYF
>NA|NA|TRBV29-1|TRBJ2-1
TGCAGCGTTGCGGGGTTGTTGGGCGGGAATCGCTCCTACAATGAGCAGTTCTTC
CSVAGLLGGNRSYNEQFF
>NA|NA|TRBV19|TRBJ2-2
TGTGCCAGTAGTATAGCTGCGACCGGGGAGCTGTTTTTT
CASSIAATGELFF
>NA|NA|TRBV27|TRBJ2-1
TGTGCCAGCAGGGTTGGGAGAAATGAGCAGTTCTTC
CASRVGRNEQFF